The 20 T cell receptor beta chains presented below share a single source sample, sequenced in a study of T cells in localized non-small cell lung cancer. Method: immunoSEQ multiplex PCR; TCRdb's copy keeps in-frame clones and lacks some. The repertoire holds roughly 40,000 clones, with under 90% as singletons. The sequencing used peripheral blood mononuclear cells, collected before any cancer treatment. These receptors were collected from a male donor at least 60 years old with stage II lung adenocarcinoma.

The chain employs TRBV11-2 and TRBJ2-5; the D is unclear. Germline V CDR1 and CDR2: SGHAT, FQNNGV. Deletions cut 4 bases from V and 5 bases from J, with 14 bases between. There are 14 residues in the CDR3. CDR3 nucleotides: TGTGCCAGCAGCTCCCCGGGCAGGCCGGAGACCCAGTACTTC. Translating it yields CASSSPGRPETQYF.

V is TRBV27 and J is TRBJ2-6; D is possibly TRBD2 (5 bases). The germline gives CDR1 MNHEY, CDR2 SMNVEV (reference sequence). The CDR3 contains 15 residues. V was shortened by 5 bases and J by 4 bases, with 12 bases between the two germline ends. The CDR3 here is CASSPRESGANVLTF. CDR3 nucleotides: TGTGCCAGCAGTCCCCGGGAATCCGGGGCCAACGTCCTGACTTTC. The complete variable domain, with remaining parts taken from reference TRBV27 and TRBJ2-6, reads EAQVTQNPRYLITVTGKKLTVTCSQNMNHEYMSWYRQDPGLGLRQIYYSMNVEVTDKGDVPEGYKVSRKEKRNFPLILESPSPNQTSLYFCASSPRESGANVLTFGAGSRLTVL.

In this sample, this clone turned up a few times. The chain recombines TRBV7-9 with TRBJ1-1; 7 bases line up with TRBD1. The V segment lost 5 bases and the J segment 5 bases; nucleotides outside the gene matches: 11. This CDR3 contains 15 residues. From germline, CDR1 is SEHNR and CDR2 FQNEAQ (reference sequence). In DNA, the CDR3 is TGTGCCAGCAGCATTCAAGCAGGGGGGCCGACTGAAGCTTTCTTT. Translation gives CASSIQAGGPTEAFF.

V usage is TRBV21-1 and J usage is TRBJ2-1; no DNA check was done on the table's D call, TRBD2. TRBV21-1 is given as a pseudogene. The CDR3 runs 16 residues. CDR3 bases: TGTGCCAGCAGCAAAGGAGCTAGCGGGACCTACAATGAGCAGTTCTTC. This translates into CASSKGASGTYNEQFF.

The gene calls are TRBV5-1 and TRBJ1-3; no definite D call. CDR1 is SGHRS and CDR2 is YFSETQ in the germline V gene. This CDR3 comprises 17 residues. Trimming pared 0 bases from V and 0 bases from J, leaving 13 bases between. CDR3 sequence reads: CASSLDGGRSSGNTIYF. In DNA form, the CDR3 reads TGCGCCAGCAGCTTGGACGGAGGCCGGAGCTCTGGAAACACCATATATTTT.

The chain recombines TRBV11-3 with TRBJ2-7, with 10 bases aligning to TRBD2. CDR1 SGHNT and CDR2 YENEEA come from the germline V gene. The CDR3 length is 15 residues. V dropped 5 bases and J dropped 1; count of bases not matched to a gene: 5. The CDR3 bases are TGTGCCAGCAGCGAGGCTAGCGGGGGTTCCTACGAGCAGTACTTC. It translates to CASSEASGGSYEQYF.

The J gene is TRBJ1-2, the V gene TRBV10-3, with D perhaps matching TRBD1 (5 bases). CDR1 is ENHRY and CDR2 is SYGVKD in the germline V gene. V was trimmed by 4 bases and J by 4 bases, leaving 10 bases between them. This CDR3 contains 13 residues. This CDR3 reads CAISGDATYGYTF. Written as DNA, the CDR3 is TGTGCCATCAGTGGGGACGCGACCTATGGCTACACCTTC.

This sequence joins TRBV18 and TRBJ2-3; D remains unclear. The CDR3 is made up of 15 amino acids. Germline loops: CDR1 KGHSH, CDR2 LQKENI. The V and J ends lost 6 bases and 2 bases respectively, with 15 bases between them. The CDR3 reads CASSPLKPSTDTQYF. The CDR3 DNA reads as TGTGCCAGCTCTCCCCTAAAACCGTCCACAGATACGCAGTATTTT.

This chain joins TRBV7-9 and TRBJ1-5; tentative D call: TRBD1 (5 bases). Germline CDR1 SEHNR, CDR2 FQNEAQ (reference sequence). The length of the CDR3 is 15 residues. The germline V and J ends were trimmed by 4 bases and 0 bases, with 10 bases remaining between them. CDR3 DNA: TGTGCCAGCAGCTGGGGCCTCAGTAGCAATCAGCCCCAGCATTTT. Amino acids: CASSWGLSSNQPQHF.

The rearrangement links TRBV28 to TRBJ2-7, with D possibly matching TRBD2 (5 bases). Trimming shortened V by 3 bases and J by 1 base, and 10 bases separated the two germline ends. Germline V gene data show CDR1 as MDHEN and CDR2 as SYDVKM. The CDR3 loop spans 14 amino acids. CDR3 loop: CASSLGSGSYEQYF. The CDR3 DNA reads TGTGCCAGCAGTTTGGGGAGTGGGTCCTACGAGCAGTACTTC.

The DNA of the CDR3 is TGCGCCAGCAGCTGGTTTAGCGGGAGCTCCTACAATGAGCAGTTCTTC. Translated, it gives CASSWFSGSSYNEQFF. This sequence joins TRBV5-1 and TRBJ2-1; 9 nucleotides line up with TRBD2. CDR1 and CDR2 from the germline V gene are SGHRS and YFSETQ. This CDR3 has 16 amino acids. The junction had 4 bases not matched to a gene; V was cut back by 3 bases and J by 0 bases.

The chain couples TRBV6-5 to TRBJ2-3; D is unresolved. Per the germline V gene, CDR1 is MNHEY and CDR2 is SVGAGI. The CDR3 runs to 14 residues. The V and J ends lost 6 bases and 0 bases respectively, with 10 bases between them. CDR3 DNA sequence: TGTGCCAGCAGCCGACCGGGTAGCACAGATACGCAGTATTTT. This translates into CASSRPGSTDTQYF.

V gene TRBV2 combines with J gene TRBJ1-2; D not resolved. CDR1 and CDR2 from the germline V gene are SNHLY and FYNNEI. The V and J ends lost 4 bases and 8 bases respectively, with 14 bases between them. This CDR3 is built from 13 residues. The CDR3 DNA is TGTGCCAGCAGTGTCGAGGGCCCGCGCGGCTACACCTTC. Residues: CASSVEGPRGYTF.

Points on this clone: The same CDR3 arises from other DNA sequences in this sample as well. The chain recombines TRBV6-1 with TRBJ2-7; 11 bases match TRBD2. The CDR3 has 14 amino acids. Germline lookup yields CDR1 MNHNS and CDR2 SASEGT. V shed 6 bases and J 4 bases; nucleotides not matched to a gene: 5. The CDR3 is CASSVAGGLYEQYF. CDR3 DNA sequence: TGTGCCAGCAGCGTAGCGGGAGGGTTATACGAGCAGTACTTC.

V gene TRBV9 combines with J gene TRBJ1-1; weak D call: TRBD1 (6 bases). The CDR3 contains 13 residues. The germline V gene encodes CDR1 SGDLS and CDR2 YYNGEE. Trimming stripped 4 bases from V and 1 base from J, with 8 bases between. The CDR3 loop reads CASSQTGNTEAFF. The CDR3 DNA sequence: TGTGCCAGCAGCCAGACAGGGAACACTGAAGCTTTCTTT.

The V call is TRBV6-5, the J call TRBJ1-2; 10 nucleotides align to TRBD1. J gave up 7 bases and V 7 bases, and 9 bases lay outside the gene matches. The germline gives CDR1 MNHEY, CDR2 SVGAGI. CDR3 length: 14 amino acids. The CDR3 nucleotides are TGTGCCAGCACCAGAAGACAGGGGGCCATTGGCTACACCTTC. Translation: CASTRRQGAIGYTF.

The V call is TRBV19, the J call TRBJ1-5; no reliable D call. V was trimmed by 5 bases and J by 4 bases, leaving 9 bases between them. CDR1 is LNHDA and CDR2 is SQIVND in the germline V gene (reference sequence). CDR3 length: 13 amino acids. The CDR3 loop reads CASSLEQNQPQHF. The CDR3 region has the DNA TGTGCCAGTAGTCTTGAACAGAATCAGCCCCAGCATTTT.

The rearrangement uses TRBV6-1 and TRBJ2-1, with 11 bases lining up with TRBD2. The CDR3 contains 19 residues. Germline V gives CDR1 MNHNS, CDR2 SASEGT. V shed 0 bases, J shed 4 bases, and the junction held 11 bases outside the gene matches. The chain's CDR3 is CASSEAQLAGDPGYNEQFF. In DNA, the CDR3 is TGTGCCAGCAGTGAAGCGCAACTAGCGGGAGACCCGGGATACAATGAGCAGTTCTTC.

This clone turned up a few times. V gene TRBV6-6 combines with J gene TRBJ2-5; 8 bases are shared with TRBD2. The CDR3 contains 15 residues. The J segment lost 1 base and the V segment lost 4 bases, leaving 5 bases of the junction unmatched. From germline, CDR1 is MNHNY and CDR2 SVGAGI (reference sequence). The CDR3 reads CASSSPTSAQETQYF. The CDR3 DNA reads TGTGCCAGCAGTTCCCCGACTAGCGCCCAAGAGACCCAGTACTTC.

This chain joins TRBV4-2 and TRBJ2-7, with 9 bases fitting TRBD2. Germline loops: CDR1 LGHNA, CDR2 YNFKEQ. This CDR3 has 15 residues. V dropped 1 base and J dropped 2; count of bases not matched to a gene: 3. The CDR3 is CASSQVAGDTYEQYF. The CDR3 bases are TGTGCCAGCAGCCAAGTAGCGGGAGACACCTACGAGCAGTACTTC.